This TCR beta chain was sequenced during a study of T-cell reconstitution after alpha-beta-depleted transplantation in children. Looked up from germline, CDR1 is MGHRA and CDR2 is YSYEKL. Trimming left V 4 bases short and J 6 bases short, with 10 bases between. This CDR3 spans 13 amino acids. This clonotype was found many times. Unique molecular identifiers tagged the TCRbeta library. Each CDR3 protein is one row after TCRdb ran MiXCR on the PCR reads. The table lists about 190,000 distinct CDR3 sequences, approximately 10% of them singletons. Sequences were derived from PBMCs, sampled before TCRalphabeta/CD19-depleted stem cell transplant. The receptor was isolated from a boy aged 2 to 10 with acute myeloid leukemia, due to receive a stem cell transplant. This sequence joins TRBV4-1 and TRBJ1-5, with D hard to call. The CDR3: CASSPPMGQPQHF. The DNA of the CDR3 is TGCGCCAGCAGCCCTCCTATGGGTCAGCCCCAGCATTTT.